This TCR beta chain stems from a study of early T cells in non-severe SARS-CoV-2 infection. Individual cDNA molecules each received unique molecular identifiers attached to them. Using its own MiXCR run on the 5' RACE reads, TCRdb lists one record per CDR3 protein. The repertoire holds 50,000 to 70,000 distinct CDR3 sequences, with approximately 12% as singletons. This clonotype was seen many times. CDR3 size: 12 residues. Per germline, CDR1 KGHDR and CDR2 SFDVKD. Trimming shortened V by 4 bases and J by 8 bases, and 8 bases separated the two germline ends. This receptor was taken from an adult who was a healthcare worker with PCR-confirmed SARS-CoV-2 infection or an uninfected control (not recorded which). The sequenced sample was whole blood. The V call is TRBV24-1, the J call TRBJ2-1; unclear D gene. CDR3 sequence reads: CATSDETYEQFF. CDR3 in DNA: TGTGCCACCAGTGACGAAACCTATGAGCAGTTCTTC.